Listed here are 32 T cell receptor beta chains from one sample, sequenced in a study of PD-L1 blockade in urothelial cancer. Libraries were prepared by immunoSEQ multiplex PCR; TCRdb keeps only in-frame clonotypes and omits some of them. The sample lists 50,000 or so clones; about four fifths were seen once. Sequenced here: PBMCs, sampled around atezolizumab (anti-PD-L1) treatment. The source of these receptors is a man in his sixties or seventies with urothelial cancer.

The chain combines TRBV5-4 with TRBJ2-2, with TRBD2 matching over 11 bases. There are 19 residues in the CDR3. The germline V gene encodes CDR1 SGHNT and CDR2 YYREEE (reference sequence). After removal of 4 bases from V and 5 bases from J, the junction contained 16 bases not matched to a gene. CDR3 in amino acids: CASSPKRLAGPAGTGELFF. CDR3 bases: TGTGCCAGCAGCCCCAAAAGACTAGCGGGACCCGCGGGGACCGGGGAGCTGTTTTTT.

The chain uses TRBV27 and TRBJ2-7, with unresolved D. The CDR3 spans 13 residues. Trimming removed 6 bases at V and 1 base at J, with 10 bases between. Germline lookup yields CDR1 MNHEY and CDR2 SMNVEV (reference sequence). The CDR3 loop reads CASRTGSSYEQYF. The CDR3 DNA reads as TGTGCCAGCAGAACCGGGTCTTCCTACGAGCAGTACTTC.

The chain couples TRBV5-6 to TRBJ1-5; D call uncertain. Germline-derived CDR1 and CDR2 are SGHDT and YYEEEE. V lost 4 bases and J 0 bases, leaving 11 bases between the germline ends. The CDR3 runs to 15 residues. In nucleotides, the CDR3 is TGTGCCAGCAGCCAAAGCCTATATAGCAATCAGCCCCAGCATTTT. This translates into CASSQSLYSNQPQHF.

The rearrangement uses TRBV19 and TRBJ1-1; 9 bases fit TRBD1. The CDR3 covers 17 residues. V lost 3 bases and J lost 1; bases outside the gene matches: 9. Germline V lookup: CDR1 LNHDA, CDR2 SQIVND (reference sequence). CDR3: CASSMLRDRAKNTEAFF. CDR3 DNA: TGTGCCAGTAGTATGCTCCGGGACAGGGCCAAGAACACTGAAGCTTTCTTT.

This clone showed up just a few times. The gene calls are TRBV5-1 and TRBJ2-1, with D possibly matching TRBD2 (8 bases). The CDR3 covers 17 residues. The germline V gene encodes CDR1 SGHRS and CDR2 YFSETQ. V lost 4 bases and J 4 bases, leaving 21 bases between the germline ends. CDR3: CASSLTSVSRGYNEQFF. CDR3 coding DNA: TGCGCCAGCAGCCTGACTAGCGTCTCCAGGGGGTACAATGAGCAGTTCTTC.

V is TRBV6-6 and J is TRBJ2-1; D might be TRBD1 (6 bases). Germline CDR1 reads MNHNY; CDR2 reads SVGAGI (reference sequence). The germline V and J ends were trimmed by 2 bases and 6 bases, with 14 bases remaining between them. The CDR3 is 15 amino acids. CDR3 loop: CASSYGPQGINEQFF. The CDR3 DNA sequence: TGTGCCAGCAGTTACGGGCCACAGGGAATCAATGAGCAGTTCTTC.

The V call is TRBV6-1, the J call TRBJ1-5; TRBD1 aligns across 7 bases. V lost 4 bases, J lost 3 bases, and 6 bases stayed unmatched. The V gene's germline CDR1 is MNHNS and CDR2 SASEGT. The CDR3 loop spans 15 amino acids. The CDR3 loop reads CASSVGQYTNQPQHF. CDR3 bases: TGTGCCAGCAGTGTGGGACAGTACACCAATCAGCCCCAGCATTTT.

There are a few counts of this clone. This rearrangement joins TRBV5-1 to TRBJ2-3, with TRBD1 identical over 8 bases. Germline CDR1 is SGHRS and CDR2 is YFSETQ. With V trimmed by 1 base and J by 1 base, 5 bases remained unmatched. The CDR3 is made up of 16 amino acids. CDR3 in DNA: TGCGCCAGCAGCTTGTGGGGACAGGCAGGCACAGATACGCAGTATTTT. Translation gives CASSLWGQAGTDTQYF. Supplemented by reference TRBV5-1 and TRBJ2-3, the full variable domain reads KAGVTQTPRYLIKTRGQQVTLSCSPISGHRSVSWYQQTPGQGLQFLFEYFSETQRNKGNFPGRFSGRQFSNSRSEMNVSTLELGDSALYLCASSLWGQAGTDTQYFGPGTRLTVL.

This chain joins TRBV5-1 and TRBJ1-1, with TRBD1 matching over 9 bases. V trimming: 6 bases; J trimming: 5 bases; junction bases outside the gene matches: 8. CDR1 and CDR2 (germline): SGHRS, YFSETQ. The CDR3 has 14 amino acids. CDR3 amino acids: CASTQDRGRTEAFF. CDR3 bases: TGCGCCAGCACCCAGGACAGGGGAAGGACTGAAGCTTTCTTT.

This clone came up once. The chain recombines TRBV27 with TRBJ2-7; TRBD2 matches 8 bases. The CDR3 runs to 16 residues. Germline CDR1 and CDR2: MNHEY and SMNVEV (reference sequence). Germline trimming cut 3 bases from V and 0 bases from J; bases unmatched to any gene: 7. The CDR3 DNA is TGTGCCAGCAGTTTGGGCGGCGGGAGGAGCTCCTACGAGCAGTACTTC. Translating it yields CASSLGGGRSSYEQYF.

The V and J genes are TRBV5-1 and TRBJ2-6, with a weak D call TRBD1 (5 bases). V lost 4 bases to trimming and J lost 0 bases, with 8 bases between them. The germline V gene has CDR1 SGHRS and CDR2 YFSETQ. CDR3 size: 15 residues. The CDR3 coding sequence is TGCGCCAGCAGCCAACAGGTCTCTGGGGCCAACGTCCTGACTTTC. Its protein is CASSQQVSGANVLTF.

The rearrangement links TRBV2 to TRBJ2-2; 7 bases agree with TRBD1. This CDR3 region has 15 residues. Unmatched junction bases numbered 7, after V lost 6 bases and J lost 3 bases. Germline-derived CDR1 and CDR2 are SNHLY and FYNNEI. The CDR3 DNA sequence: TGTGCCAGCAGAAACCGGGACAGTGACACCGGGGAGCTGTTTTTT. This codes for CASRNRDSDTGELFF.

Only one count was recorded for this clone. This chain joins TRBV7-9 and TRBJ1-1; tentative D call: TRBD1 (5 bases). Trimming removed 5 bases at V and 11 bases at J, with 18 bases between. This CDR3 contains 13 residues. Germline V gene data show CDR1 as SEHNR and CDR2 as FQNEAQ (reference sequence). The CDR3 region is CASSNDRPGGAFF. In nucleotides, the CDR3 is TGTGCCAGCAGCAACGACAGACCTGGGGGGGCTTTCTTT.

This sequence joins TRBV7-9 and TRBJ2-4; tentative D call: TRBD2 (5 bases). CDR1 and CDR2 from the germline V gene are SEHNR and FQNEAQ (reference sequence). The CDR3 is 16 residues long. The germline V and J ends were trimmed by 6 bases and 7 bases, with 22 bases remaining between them. CDR3 loop: CASSYITGVWENIQYF. Here the CDR3 DNA reads TGTGCCAGCAGTTATATAACCGGGGTGTGGGAGAACATTCAGTACTTC.

This chain joins TRBV11-3 and TRBJ2-3; the D gene is possibly TRBD2 (6 bases). Trimming cost V 0 bases and J 7 bases, with 17 bases left between them. The CDR3 has 16 residues. Germline CDR1 reads SGHNT; CDR2 reads YENEEA. The CDR3 spells CASSLDRGTGFHTQYF. CDR3 DNA: TGTGCCAGCAGCTTAGATCGCGGGACCGGCTTTCATACGCAGTATTTT.

This clone was counted only a few times. This sequence joins TRBV2 and TRBJ2-7, with 7 nucleotides matching TRBD2. The ends lost 5 bases at V and 8 bases at J; junction bases unmatched: 9. CDR3 size: 13 residues. Germline V gene lookup returns CDR1 SNHLY and CDR2 FYNNEI. The CDR3 region is CASSRDYQDKQYF. Written as DNA, the CDR3 is TGTGCCAGCAGTAGGGACTACCAGGATAAGCAGTACTTC.

CDR3 amino acids: CASGRQGGSYEQYF. In nucleotides, the CDR3 is TGTGCCAGCGGACGACAGGGGGGCTCCTACGAGCAGTACTTC. The gene calls are TRBV27 and TRBJ2-7; 9 bases line up with TRBD1. The V gene's germline CDR1 is MNHEY and CDR2 SMNVEV (reference sequence). This CDR3 comprises 14 residues. Trimming cost V 8 bases and J 0 bases; bases outside gene matches: 5.

The chain is built from TRBV6-5 and TRBJ2-7; no clear D gene. The CDR3 extends over 13 amino acids. CDR1 is MNHEY, CDR2 SVGAGI, per germline. Trimming stripped 2 bases from V and 3 bases from J, with 8 bases between. The CDR3: CASSYAPGYEQYF. The CDR3 DNA reads TGTGCCAGCAGTTACGCGCCAGGCTACGAGCAGTACTTC.

The gene calls are TRBV29-1 and TRBJ2-2; 7 nucleotides line up with TRBD2. Germline V gene lookup returns CDR1 SQVTM and CDR2 ANQGSEA. There are 15 residues in the CDR3. The junction had 8 bases not matched to a gene; V was cut back by 0 bases and J by 7 bases. Here the CDR3 reads CSVEDQTSKHGELFF. The CDR3 DNA reads as TGCAGCGTTGAAGATCAGACTAGCAAACACGGGGAGCTGTTTTTT.

V and J are TRBV6-5 and TRBJ2-7; D is perhaps TRBD2 (6 bases). Trimming took off 2 bases at V and 3 bases at J, with 17 bases between the two ends. The germline gives CDR1 MNHEY, CDR2 SVGAGI. The CDR3 extends over 16 amino acids. DNA of the CDR3: TGTGCCAGCAGTTACGCCCCCGCGGGACGAGACTACGAGCAGTACTTC. Translated, it gives CASSYAPAGRDYEQYF.

The CDR3 bases are TGTGCCAGCAGCCCTCCTACTAGCGGGAGTGTGCATGAGCAGTTCTTC. Amino acid sequence: CASSPPTSGSVHEQFF. This sequence joins TRBV6-6 and TRBJ2-1, with 11 bases lining up with TRBD2. This CDR3 comprises 16 residues. Germline V gives CDR1 MNHNY, CDR2 SVGAGI (reference sequence). Trimming removed 6 bases from V and 8 bases from J; junction bases left unmatched: 12.

In this sample, this clone turned up a few times. This chain links TRBV5-1 with TRBJ2-1, with a tentative D call TRBD2 (5 bases). The CDR3 is 13 residues long. The germline V gene encodes CDR1 SGHRS and CDR2 YFSETQ. The germline V and J ends were trimmed by 1 base and 9 bases, with 11 bases remaining between them. CDR3 loop: CASSLRAGGEQFF. The DNA for the CDR3 is TGCGCCAGCAGCTTGCGCGCGGGTGGTGAGCAGTTCTTC.

This chain links TRBV5-4 with TRBJ2-2; D uncertain. V dropped 0 bases and J dropped 1 base, with 7 bases sitting between them. CDR1 is SGHNT, CDR2 YYREEE, per germline (reference sequence). The CDR3 runs to 15 residues. The CDR3 DNA is TGTGCCAGCAGCTTGGAGCTGAGGAACACCGGGGAGCTGTTTTTT. Protein: CASSLELRNTGELFF.

The sample holds one count of this clone. DNA of the CDR3: TGTGCCAGCAGGGTACTAGCGGGAGCCACCGGGGAGCTGTTTTTT. As protein: CASRVLAGATGELFF. The V call is TRBV2, the J call TRBJ2-2, with TRBD2 matching 11 bases. J was trimmed by 4 bases and V by 6 bases; bases with no gene match: 4. Germline V gives CDR1 SNHLY, CDR2 FYNNEI. The CDR3 extends over 15 amino acids.

The chain carries TRBV5-1 and TRBJ2-5; D is ambiguous. Trimming stripped 0 bases from V and 2 bases from J, with 8 bases between. Germline loops: CDR1 SGHRS, CDR2 YFSETQ. CDR3 size: 14 residues. Here the CDR3 reads CASSLGLKQETQYF. The CDR3 nucleotides read TGCGCCAGCAGCTTGGGGCTTAAGCAAGAGACCCAGTACTTC. The full variable domain, rest sourced from reference TRBV5-1 and TRBJ2-5, is KAGVTQTPRYLIKTRGQQVTLSCSPISGHRSVSWYQQTPGQGLQFLFEYFSETQRNKGNFPGRFSGRQFSNSRSEMNVSTLELGDSALYLCASSLGLKQETQYFGPGTRLLVL.

The rearrangement links TRBV10-3 to TRBJ2-3, with 13 bases matching TRBD2. The CDR3 is made up of 16 amino acids. V shed 2 bases, J shed 4 bases, and the junction held 3 bases outside the gene matches. Germline assignment: CDR1 ENHRY and CDR2 SYGVKD. The CDR3 coding sequence is TGTGCCATCAGTGAGGGGACTAGCGGGATGGCAGATACGCAGTATTTT. Translated, it gives CAISEGTSGMADTQYF.

The chain has TRBV19 and TRBJ2-4; TRBD2 might be the D (7 bases). Germline V gives CDR1 LNHDA, CDR2 SQIVND (reference sequence). Trimming pared 2 bases from V and 5 bases from J, leaving 25 bases between. The CDR3 spans 19 residues. CDR3 region: CASSIIGGLGPRFENIQYF. The CDR3 DNA is TGTGCCAGTAGTATAATCGGGGGGCTGGGGCCGAGATTCGAAAACATTCAGTACTTC.

The rearrangement joins TRBV29-1 to TRBJ2-3; 8 bases are a match to TRBD1. Per the germline V gene, CDR1 is SQVTM and CDR2 is ANQGSEA. The trim removed 1 base at V and 4 bases at J, leaving 4 bases unmatched. This CDR3 is built from 14 residues. CDR3 in DNA: TGCAGCGTTGAAGCACAGGGGGGCGCAGATACGCAGTATTTT. It translates to CSVEAQGGADTQYF.

The chain carries TRBV7-6 and TRBJ1-5, with D possibly being TRBD1 (6 bases). V was trimmed by 8 bases and J by 0 bases, leaving 14 bases between them. Germline assignment: CDR1 SGHVS and CDR2 FNYEAQ. The length of the CDR3 is 15 residues. CDR3 bases: TGTGCCAGCGTTAATGGACAGAATAGCAATCAGCCCCAGCATTTT. It specifies CASVNGQNSNQPQHF.

The V call is TRBV7-6, the J call TRBJ1-2, with D possibly being TRBD1 (6 bases). Germline lookup yields CDR1 SGHVS and CDR2 FNYEAQ. There are 15 residues in the CDR3. V was pared by 5 bases and J by 7 bases, with 20 bases between. CDR3 in amino acids: CASSPLDSPIGGYTF. The CDR3 region has the DNA TGTGCCAGCAGCCCCCTGGACAGCCCGATCGGTGGCTACACCTTC.

The J gene is TRBJ2-5, the V gene TRBV29-1; the D gene is possibly TRBD1 (6 bases). Trimming left V 6 bases short and J 2 bases short, with 13 bases between. Per germline, CDR1 SQVTM and CDR2 ANQGSEA. The CDR3 is 13 amino acids. The CDR3 coding sequence is TGCAGCGTGGATCGACAGGTGCAAGAGACCCAGTACTTC. Translating gives CSVDRQVQETQYF.

V gene TRBV30 combines with J gene TRBJ2-3, with D possibly TRBD1 on 5 matching bases. There are 15 residues in the CDR3. From germline, CDR1 is GTSNPN and CDR2 SVGIG (reference sequence). Trimming took off 0 bases at V and 3 bases at J, with 13 bases between the two ends. The CDR3 region is CAWSVGARGTDTQYF. DNA for the CDR3: TGTGCCTGGAGTGTAGGGGCTAGGGGTACAGATACGCAGTATTTT.